Sequencing of this TCR beta chain was carried out in a study of CD8 T cells in ankylosing spondylitis. Findings of the study overall: Seven to nine highly homologous variants made up a TCR beta motif that seemed to typify ankylosing spondylitis blood.

MiXCR, run by TCRdb on the 5' RACE reads, gives a single entry per CDR3 protein. Among about 420,000 distinct CDR3 sequences listed, under 25% were seen once. CDR3 length: 13 amino acids. V lost 3 bases, J lost 8 bases, and 14 bases lay in between. Germline V gene data show CDR1 as DFQATT and CDR2 as SNEGSKA (reference sequence). This clonotype was detected only a few times. What it binds is unknown. The clonotype was recovered from a male donor with ankylosing spondylitis. Sequenced input: blood, either unsorted or a sorted T cell fraction (not recorded which). This sequence joins TRBV20-1 and TRBJ2-1; D call uncertain. The CDR3 region is CSASAGQFDEQFF. The DNA of the CDR3 is TGCAGTGCTAGTGCCGGGCAGTTCGATGAGCAGTTCTTC.